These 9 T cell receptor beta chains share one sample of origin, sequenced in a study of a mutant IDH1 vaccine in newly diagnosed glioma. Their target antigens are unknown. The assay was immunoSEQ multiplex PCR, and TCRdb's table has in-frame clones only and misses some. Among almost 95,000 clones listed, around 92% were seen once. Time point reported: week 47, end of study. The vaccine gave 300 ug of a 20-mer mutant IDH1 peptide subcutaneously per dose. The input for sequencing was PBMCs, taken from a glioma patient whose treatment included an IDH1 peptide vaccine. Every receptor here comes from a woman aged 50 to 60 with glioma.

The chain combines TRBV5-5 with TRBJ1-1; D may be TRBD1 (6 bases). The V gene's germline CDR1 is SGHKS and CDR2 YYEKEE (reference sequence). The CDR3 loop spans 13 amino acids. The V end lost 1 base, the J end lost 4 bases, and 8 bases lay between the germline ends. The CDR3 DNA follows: TGTGCCAGCAGCTTGCTAGGGGGCACTGAAGCTTTCTTT. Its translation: CASSLLGGTEAFF.

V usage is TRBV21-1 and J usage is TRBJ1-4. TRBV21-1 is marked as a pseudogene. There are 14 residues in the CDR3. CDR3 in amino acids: CASFAEGHRYKLFF. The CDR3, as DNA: TGTGCCAGCTTCGCCGAAGGCCATAGGTACAAACTGTTTTTT.

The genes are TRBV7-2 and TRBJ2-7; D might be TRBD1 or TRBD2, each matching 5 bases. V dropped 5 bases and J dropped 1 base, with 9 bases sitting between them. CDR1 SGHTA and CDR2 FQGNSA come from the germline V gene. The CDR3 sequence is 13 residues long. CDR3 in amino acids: CASSGTASYEQYF. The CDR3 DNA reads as TGTGCCAGCAGCGGGACGGCTTCCTACGAGCAGTACTTC.

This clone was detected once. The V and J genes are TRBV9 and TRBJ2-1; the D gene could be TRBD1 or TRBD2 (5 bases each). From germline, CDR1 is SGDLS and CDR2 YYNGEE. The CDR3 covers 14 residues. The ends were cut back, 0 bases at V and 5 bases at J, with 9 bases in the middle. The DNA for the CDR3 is TGTGCCAGCAGCGTAGCCAGGGACGACAATGAGCAGTTCTTC. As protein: CASSVARDDNEQFF.

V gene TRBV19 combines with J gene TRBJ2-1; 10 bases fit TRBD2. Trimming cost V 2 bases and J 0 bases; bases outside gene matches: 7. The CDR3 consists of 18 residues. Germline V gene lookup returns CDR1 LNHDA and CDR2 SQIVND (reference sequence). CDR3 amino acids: CASSIRLAGETSYNEQFF. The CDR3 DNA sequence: TGTGCCAGTAGTATAAGGCTAGCGGGGGAGACCTCCTACAATGAGCAGTTCTTC.

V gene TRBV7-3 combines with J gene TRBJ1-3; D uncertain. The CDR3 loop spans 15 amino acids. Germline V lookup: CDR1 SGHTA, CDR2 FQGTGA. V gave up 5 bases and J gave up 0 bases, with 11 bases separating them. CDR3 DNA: TGTGCCAGCAGCGTCGACCCGAGCTCTGGAAACACCATATATTTT. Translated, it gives CASSVDPSSGNTIYF. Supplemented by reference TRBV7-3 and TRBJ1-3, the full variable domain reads GAGVSQTPSNKVTEKGKYVELRCDPISGHTALYWYRQSLGQGPEFLIYFQGTGAADDSGLPNDRFFAVRPEGSVSTLKIQRTERGDSAVYLCASSVDPSSGNTIYFGEGSWLTVV.

The CDR3 loop reads CASSLSRRQGQGMNTEAFF. In DNA form, the CDR3 reads TGTGCCAGCAGTTTATCCCGCAGACAGGGACAGGGGATGAACACTGAAGCTTTCTTT. The chain links TRBV28 to TRBJ1-1, with 10 bases aligning to TRBD1. The CDR3 is 19 amino acids. The germline V gene has CDR1 MDHEN and CDR2 SYDVKM. Trimming took 1 base from V and 0 from J; bases not matched to a gene: 11.

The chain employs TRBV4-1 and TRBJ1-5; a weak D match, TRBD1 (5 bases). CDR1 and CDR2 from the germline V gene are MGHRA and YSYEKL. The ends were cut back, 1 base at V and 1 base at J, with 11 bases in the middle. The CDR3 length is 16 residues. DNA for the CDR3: TGCGCCAGCAGCCAAGGGGGCCCTTGGAGCAATCAGCCCCAGCATTTT. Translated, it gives CASSQGGPWSNQPQHF.

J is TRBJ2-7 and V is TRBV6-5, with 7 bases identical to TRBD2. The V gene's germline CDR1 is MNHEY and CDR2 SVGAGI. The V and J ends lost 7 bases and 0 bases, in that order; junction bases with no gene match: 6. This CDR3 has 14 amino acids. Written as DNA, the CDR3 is TGTGCCAGCACTTTAGCGGGTAGCTCCTACGAGCAGTACTTC. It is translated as CASTLAGSSYEQYF.